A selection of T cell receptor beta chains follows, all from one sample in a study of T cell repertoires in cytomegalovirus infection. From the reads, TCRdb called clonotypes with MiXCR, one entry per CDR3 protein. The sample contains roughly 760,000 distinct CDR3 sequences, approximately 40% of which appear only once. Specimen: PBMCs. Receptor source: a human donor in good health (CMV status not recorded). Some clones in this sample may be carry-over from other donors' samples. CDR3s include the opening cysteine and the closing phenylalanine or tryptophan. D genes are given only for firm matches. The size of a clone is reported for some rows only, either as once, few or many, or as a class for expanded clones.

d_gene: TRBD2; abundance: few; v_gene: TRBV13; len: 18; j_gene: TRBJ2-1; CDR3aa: CASSLGGGGREGLNEQFF; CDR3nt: TGTGCCAGCAGCTTAGGAGGCGGGGGTCGGGAGGGCCTCAATGAGCAGTTCTTC
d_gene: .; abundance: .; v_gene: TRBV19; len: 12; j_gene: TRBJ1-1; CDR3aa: CASKDRGTEAFF; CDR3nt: TGTGCCAGTAAAGACCGCGGGACTGAAGCTTTCTTT
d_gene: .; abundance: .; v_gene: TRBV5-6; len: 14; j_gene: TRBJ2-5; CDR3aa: CASSYGSLRETQYF; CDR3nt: TGTGCCAGCAGCTACGGCTCCCTGAGGGAGACCCAGTACTTC
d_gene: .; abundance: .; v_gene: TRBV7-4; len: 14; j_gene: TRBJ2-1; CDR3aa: CASSLVTNHNEQFF; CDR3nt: TGTGCCAGCAGCTTAGTGACTAACCACAATGAGCAGTTCTTC
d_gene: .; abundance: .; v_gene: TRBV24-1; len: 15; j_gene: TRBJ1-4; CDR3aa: CATSDSGSPNGKLFF; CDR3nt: TGTGCCACCAGTGATTCAGGGAGTCCTAATGGAAAACTGTTTTTT
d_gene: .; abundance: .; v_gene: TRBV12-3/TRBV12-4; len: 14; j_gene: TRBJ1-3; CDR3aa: CASSVGGFGNTIYF; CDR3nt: TGTGCCAGCAGTGTCGGAGGCTTTGGAAACACCATATATTTT
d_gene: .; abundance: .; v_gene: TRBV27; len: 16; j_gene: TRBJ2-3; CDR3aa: CASSLRTGDRVDTQYF; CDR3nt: TGTGCCAGCAGTTTGAGGACGGGGGACCGGGTAGATACGCAGTATTTT
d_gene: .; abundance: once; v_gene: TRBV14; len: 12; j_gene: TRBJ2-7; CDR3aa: CASSQDHGEQYF; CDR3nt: TGTGCCAGCAGCCAAGATCATGGGGAGCAGTACTTC
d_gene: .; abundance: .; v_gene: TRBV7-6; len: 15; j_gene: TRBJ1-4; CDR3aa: CASSQVGNTNEKLFF; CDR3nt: TGTGCCAGCAGCCAAGTGGGGAACACTAATGAAAAACTGTTTTTT
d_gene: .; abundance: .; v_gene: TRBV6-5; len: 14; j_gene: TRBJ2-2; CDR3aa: CASSFGWDTGELFF; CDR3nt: TGTGCCAGCAGTTTCGGATGGGACACCGGGGAGCTGTTTTTT
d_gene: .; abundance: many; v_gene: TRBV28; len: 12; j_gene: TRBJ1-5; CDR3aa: CASSPERQPQHF; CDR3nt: TGTGCCAGCAGTCCAGAAAGACAGCCCCAGCATTTT
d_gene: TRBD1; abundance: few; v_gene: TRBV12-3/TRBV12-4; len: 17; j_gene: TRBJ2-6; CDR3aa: CASSRTGGSSGANVLTF; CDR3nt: TGTGCCAGCAGTCGGACAGGGGGCAGCTCTGGGGCCAACGTCCTGACTTTC
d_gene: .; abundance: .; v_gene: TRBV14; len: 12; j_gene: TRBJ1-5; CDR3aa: CASSEHNQPQHF; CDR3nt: TGTGCCAGCAGCGAACACAATCAGCCCCAGCATTTT
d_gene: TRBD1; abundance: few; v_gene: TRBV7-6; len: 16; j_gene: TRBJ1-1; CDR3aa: CASSLGAGTVNTEAFF; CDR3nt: TGTGCCAGCAGCTTAGGGGCCGGGACAGTGAACACTGAAGCTTTCTTT
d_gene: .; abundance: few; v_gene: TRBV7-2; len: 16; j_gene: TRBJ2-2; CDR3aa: CASSLAPTGSTGELFF; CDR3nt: TGTGCCAGCAGCTTAGCCCCGACGGGGTCCACCGGGGAGCTGTTTTTT
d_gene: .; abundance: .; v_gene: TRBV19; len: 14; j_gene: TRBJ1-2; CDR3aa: CASTQEEGAYGYTF; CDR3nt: TGTGCCAGTACCCAGGAGGAGGGCGCCTATGGCTACACCTTC
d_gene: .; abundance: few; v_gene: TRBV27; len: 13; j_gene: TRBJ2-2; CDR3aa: CASSDKLTGELFF; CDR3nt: TGTGCCAGCAGTGACAAACTAACCGGGGAGCTGTTTTTT
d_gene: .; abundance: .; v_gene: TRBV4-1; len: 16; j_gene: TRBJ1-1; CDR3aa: CASSQEIGALNTEAFF; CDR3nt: TGCGCCAGCAGCCAAGAGATAGGGGCCCTGAACACTGAAGCTTTCTTT
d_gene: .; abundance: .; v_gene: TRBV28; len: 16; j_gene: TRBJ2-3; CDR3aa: CASSLLSGAGRDTQYF; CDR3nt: TGTGCCAGCAGTTTATTATCAGGGGCAGGCAGAGATACGCAGTATTTT
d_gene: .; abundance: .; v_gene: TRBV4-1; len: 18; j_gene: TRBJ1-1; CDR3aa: CTSSQEEQGSEGGTEAFF; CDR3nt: TGCACCAGCAGCCAGGAGGAACAGGGATCGGAAGGAGGCACTGAAGCTTTCTTT
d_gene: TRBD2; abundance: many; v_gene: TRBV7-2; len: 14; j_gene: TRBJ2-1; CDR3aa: CASSFQRESGEQFF; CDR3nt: TGTGCCAGCAGCTTCCAGCGGGAGTCGGGGGAGCAGTTCTTC
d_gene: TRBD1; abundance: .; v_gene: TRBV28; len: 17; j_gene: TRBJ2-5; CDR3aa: CASSFIGAGQGQETQYF; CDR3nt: TGTGCCAGCAGTTTTATAGGGGCGGGACAGGGGCAAGAGACCCAGTACTTC
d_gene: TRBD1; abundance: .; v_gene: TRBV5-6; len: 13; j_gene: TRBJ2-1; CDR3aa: CASSGDRRNEQFF; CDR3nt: TGTGCCAGCAGCGGGGACAGGCGCAATGAGCAGTTCTTC
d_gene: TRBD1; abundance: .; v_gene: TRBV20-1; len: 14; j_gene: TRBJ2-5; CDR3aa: CSAENDRDQETQYF; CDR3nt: TGCAGTGCTGAGAACGACAGGGACCAAGAGACCCAGTACTTC
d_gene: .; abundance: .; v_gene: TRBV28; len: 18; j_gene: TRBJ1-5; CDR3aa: CASSFYREVMNRNQPQHF; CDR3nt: TGTGCCAGCAGTTTCTACAGGGAGGTGATGAATCGCAATCAGCCCCAGCATTTT
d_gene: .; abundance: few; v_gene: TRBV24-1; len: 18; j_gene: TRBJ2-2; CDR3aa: CATSDHPTGLANTGELFF; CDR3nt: TGTGCCACCAGTGATCACCCGACGGGACTTGCGAACACCGGGGAGCTGTTTTTT
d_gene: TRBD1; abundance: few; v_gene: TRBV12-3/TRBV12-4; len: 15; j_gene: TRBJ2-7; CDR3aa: CASSLGTGGVGEQYF; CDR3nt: TGTGCCAGCAGTTTAGGGACAGGGGGCGTAGGGGAGCAGTACTTC
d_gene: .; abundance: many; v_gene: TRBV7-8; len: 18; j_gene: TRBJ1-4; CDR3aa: CASSLEYDMEYEKWRLFF; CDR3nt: TGTGCCAGCAGCTTAGAGTACGACATGGAATATGAAAAATGGAGACTGTTTTTT
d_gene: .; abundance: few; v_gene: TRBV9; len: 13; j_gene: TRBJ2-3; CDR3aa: CASSALRRDTQYF; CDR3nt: TGTGCCAGCAGCGCCCTCCGGAGGGATACGCAGTATTTT
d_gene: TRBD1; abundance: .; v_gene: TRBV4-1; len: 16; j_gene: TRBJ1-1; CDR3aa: CASSQTGQGPNTEAFF; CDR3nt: TGCGCCAGCAGCCAAACGGGACAGGGGCCGAACACTGAAGCTTTCTTT
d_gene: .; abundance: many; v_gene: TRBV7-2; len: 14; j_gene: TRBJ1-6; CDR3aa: CASSSGGYNSPLHF; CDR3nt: TGTGCCAGCAGCTCGGGGGGATATAATTCACCCCTCCACTTT
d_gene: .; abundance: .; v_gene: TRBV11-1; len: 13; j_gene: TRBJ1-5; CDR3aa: CASSQTPNQPQHF; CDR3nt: TGTGCCAGCAGCCAAACTCCGAATCAGCCCCAGCATTTT
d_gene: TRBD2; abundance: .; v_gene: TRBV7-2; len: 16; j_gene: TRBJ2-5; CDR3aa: CASSFRAGSFQETQYF; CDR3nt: TGTGCCAGCAGCTTCCGAGCGGGAAGCTTTCAAGAGACCCAGTACTTC
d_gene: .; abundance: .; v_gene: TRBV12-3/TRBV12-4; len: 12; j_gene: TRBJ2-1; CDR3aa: CASLQWTSEQFF; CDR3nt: TGTGCCAGCTTACAGTGGACAAGTGAGCAGTTCTTC
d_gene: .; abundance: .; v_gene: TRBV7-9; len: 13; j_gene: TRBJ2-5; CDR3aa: CASSSLSQETQYF; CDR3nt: TGTGCCAGCAGCTCCCTTTCCCAAGAGACCCAGTACTTC
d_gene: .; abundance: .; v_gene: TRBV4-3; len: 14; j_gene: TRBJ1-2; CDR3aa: CASSQGESDYGYTF; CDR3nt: TGCGCCAGCAGCCAAGGCGAGAGTGACTATGGCTACACCTTC
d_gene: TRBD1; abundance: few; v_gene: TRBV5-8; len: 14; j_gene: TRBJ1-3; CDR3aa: CATEDREAGNTIYF; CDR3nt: TGTGCCACCGAAGACAGGGAGGCTGGAAACACCATATATTTT
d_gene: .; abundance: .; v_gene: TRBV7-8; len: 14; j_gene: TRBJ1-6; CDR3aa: CARSVSTGNSPLHF; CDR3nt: TGTGCCAGGAGCGTATCGACTGGGAATTCACCCCTCCACTTT
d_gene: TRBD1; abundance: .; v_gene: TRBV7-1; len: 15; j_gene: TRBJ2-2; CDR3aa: CASSPRDRAPGELFF; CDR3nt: TGTGCCAGCAGCCCCCGGGACAGGGCTCCCGGGGAGCTGTTTTTT
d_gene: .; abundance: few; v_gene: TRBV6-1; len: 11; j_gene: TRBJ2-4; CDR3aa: CAVRPENIQYF; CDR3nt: TGTGCCGTAAGGCCTGAAAACATTCAGTACTTC
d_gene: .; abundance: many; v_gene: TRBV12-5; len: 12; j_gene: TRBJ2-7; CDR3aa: CASGFGTYEQYF; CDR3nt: TGTGCTAGTGGTTTTGGGACCTACGAGCAGTACTTC
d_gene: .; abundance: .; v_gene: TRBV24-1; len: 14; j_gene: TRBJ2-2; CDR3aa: CATSFYGNTGELFF; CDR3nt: TGTGCCACCAGTTTTTACGGAAACACCGGGGAGCTGTTTTTT
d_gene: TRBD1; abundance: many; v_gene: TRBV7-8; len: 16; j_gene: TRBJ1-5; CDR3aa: CASSQTGGLGDQPQHF; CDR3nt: TGTGCCAGCAGCCAAACAGGGGGCTTAGGCGATCAGCCCCAGCATTTT
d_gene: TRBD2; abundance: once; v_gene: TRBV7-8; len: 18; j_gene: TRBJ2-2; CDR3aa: CASSSGTSVLPNTGELFF; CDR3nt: TGTGCCAGCAGCTCGGGGACTAGCGTATTACCGAACACCGGGGAGCTGTTTTTT
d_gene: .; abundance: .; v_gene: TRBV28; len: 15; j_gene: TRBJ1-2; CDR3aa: CASSLSRGGGYGYTF; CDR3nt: TGTGCCAGCAGTTTATCGCGAGGAGGGGGCTATGGCTACACCTTC
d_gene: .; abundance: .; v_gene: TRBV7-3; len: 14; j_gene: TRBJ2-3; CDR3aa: CASSLTGQTDTQYF; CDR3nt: TGTGCCAGCAGCTTAACAGGACAAACAGATACGCAGTATTTT
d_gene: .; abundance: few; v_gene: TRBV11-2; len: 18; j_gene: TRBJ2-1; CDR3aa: CASSLGPPALSSYNEQFF; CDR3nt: TGTGCCAGCAGCTTGGGCCCACCAGCTCTGAGCTCCTACAATGAGCAGTTCTTC
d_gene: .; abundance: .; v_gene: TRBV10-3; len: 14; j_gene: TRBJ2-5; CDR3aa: CAISASTVQETQYF; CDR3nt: TGTGCCATCAGCGCTTCTACAGTCCAAGAGACCCAGTACTTC
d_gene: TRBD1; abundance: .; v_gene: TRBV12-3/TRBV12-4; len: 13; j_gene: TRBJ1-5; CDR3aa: CASSGQGHQPQHF; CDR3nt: TGTGCCAGCAGCGGACAGGGGCACCAGCCCCAGCATTTT
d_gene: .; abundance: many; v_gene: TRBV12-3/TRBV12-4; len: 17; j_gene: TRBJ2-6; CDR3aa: CASSLQGLLTGANVLTF; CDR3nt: TGTGCCAGCAGTTTACAGGGTCTACTCACTGGGGCCAACGTCCTGACTTTC
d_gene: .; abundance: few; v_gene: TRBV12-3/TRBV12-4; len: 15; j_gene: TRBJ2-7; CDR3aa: CASSFLTLSSYEQYF; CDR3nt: TGTGCCAGCAGTTTCTTGACCCTGAGCTCCTACGAGCAGTACTTC
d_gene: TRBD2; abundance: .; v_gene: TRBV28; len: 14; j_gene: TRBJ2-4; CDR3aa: CASSPGTRGNIQYF; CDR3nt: TGTGCCAGCAGTCCCGGGACTAGGGGGAACATTCAGTACTTC